Below, 20 T cell receptor beta chains from the same sample are listed, as sequenced in a study of shared T cell receptors in the human thymus. Assay used: immunoSEQ multiplex PCR; TCRdb lists only in-frame clones, some missing. The profile shows about 540,000 clones, approximately 80% of them singletons. The data were also submitted as part of a second study, on human thymus T cells.

The sequenced sample consisted of thymocytes. The receptors stem from a boy younger than two with a congenital heart defect.

The chain employs TRBV4-3 and TRBJ2-7; 7 bases map to TRBD1. CDR3 size: 21 residues. V shed 0 bases, J shed 4 bases, and the junction held 24 bases outside the gene matches. Per the germline V gene, CDR1 is LGHNA and CDR2 is YSLEER. The CDR3 coding sequence is TGCGCCAGCAGCCAAGATCGGGCAGGGGGTATCGAGGCGTCCCCAAGGTACGAGCAGTACTTC. This gives the protein CASSQDRAGGIEASPRYEQYF.

The chain links TRBV6-9 to TRBJ1-2; D is perhaps TRBD1 (5 bases). This CDR3 spans 14 amino acids. Germline CDR1 MNHGY, CDR2 SVAAGI. The germline V and J ends were trimmed by 0 bases and 7 bases, with 12 bases remaining between them. DNA for the CDR3: TGTGCCAGCAGTTATTCGATCCAGGGCTCTGGCTACACCTTC. Protein: CASSYSIQGSGYTF.

This clone is a singleton in its sample. J is TRBJ1-2 and V is TRBV27; D perhaps matches TRBD1 (5 bases). Trimming cost V 4 bases and J 9 bases, with 21 bases left between them. This CDR3 contains 15 residues. Germline CDR1 and CDR2: MNHEY and SMNVEV (reference sequence). CDR3 amino acids: CASSSLGQIRLSYTF. As DNA, the CDR3 is TGTGCCAGCAGTTCCCTCGGACAAATTAGGCTGAGCTACACCTTC.

V usage is TRBV27 and J usage is TRBJ2-7, with D possibly being TRBD1 (6 bases). Germline V CDR1 and CDR2: MNHEY, SMNVEV (reference sequence). This CDR3 contains 14 residues. The V and J ends lost 6 bases and 1 base respectively, with 13 bases between them. The CDR3 DNA reads as TGTGCCAGCAGACACACCACAGGGTCCTACGAGCAGTACTTC. Translation: CASRHTTGSYEQYF.

This sequence joins TRBV11-3 and TRBJ2-7, with 12 positions matching TRBD2. The CDR3 is made up of 16 amino acids. The germline gives CDR1 SGHNT, CDR2 YENEEA. With V trimmed by 3 bases and J by 3 bases, 6 bases remained unmatched. CDR3 DNA sequence: TGTGCCAGCAGCTTGACTAGCGGGAGATGGCGCTACGAGCAGTACTTC. It yields the protein CASSLTSGRWRYEQYF.

This chain links TRBV27 with TRBJ2-3, with 9 bases lining up with TRBD1. V gave up 4 bases and J gave up 3 bases; unmatched junction bases: 32. Germline CDR1 and CDR2: MNHEY and SMNVEV (reference sequence). The CDR3 loop spans 24 amino acids. The CDR3 DNA follows: TGTGCCAGCAGTTCCTTATGGCGGGGGCAGGACAGGGGTTCTAAACTCCCCATAACAGATACGCAGTATTTT. Its protein product is CASSSLWRGQDRGSKLPITDTQYF.

The chain recombines TRBV5-1 with TRBJ2-1; 12 bases line up with TRBD1. CDR3 length: 17 amino acids. V lost 4 bases and J lost 4; bases outside the gene matches: 9. Germline loops: CDR1 SGHRS, CDR2 YFSETQ. The CDR3: CASSHNPGQGAYNEQFF. The DNA for the CDR3 is TGCGCCAGCAGCCACAATCCGGGACAGGGGGCTTACAATGAGCAGTTCTTC.

This clone was picked up a small number of times. This rearrangement joins TRBV5-4 to TRBJ1-4, with 9 bases lining up with TRBD1. Germline V gene data show CDR1 as SGHNT and CDR2 as YYREEE (reference sequence). The CDR3 runs 17 residues. With V trimmed by 4 bases and J by 2 bases, 9 bases remained unmatched. CDR3: CASSRRQGDGTNEKLFF. CDR3 DNA sequence: TGTGCCAGCAGCCGACGACAGGGGGATGGGACTAATGAAAAACTGTTTTTT.

This clone was detected only a few times. V and J are TRBV7-9 and TRBJ1-4, with D unresolved. The CDR3 consists of 13 residues. Germline values: CDR1 SEHNR, CDR2 FQNEAQ (reference sequence). V was cut by 3 bases and J by 8 bases, with 10 bases left in between. The CDR3 here is CASSFGLGEKLFF. In nucleotides, the CDR3 is TGTGCCAGCAGCTTCGGACTTGGGGAAAAACTGTTTTTT.

This clone has more than one count but fewer than ten. The J gene is TRBJ2-2, the V gene TRBV7-6; 10 bases match TRBD1. Trimming cost V 5 bases and J 4 bases; bases outside gene matches: 10. The CDR3 length is 17 residues. The V gene's germline CDR1 is SGHVS and CDR2 FNYEAQ. CDR3 residues: CASSAPGGQGLTGELFF. CDR3 DNA: TGTGCCAGCAGCGCCCCGGGGGGACAGGGGCTCACCGGGGAGCTGTTTTTT.

The chain recombines TRBV28 with TRBJ1-1; weak D call: TRBD1 (5 bases). V was pared by 6 bases and J by 1 base, with 15 bases between. Germline CDR1 MDHEN, CDR2 SYDVKM. CDR3 length equals 15 residues. CDR3 bases: TGTGCCAGCAGACCACAGGTTGCGGCGAACACTGAAGCTTTCTTT. This sequence encodes CASRPQVAANTEAFF. Full variable domain (outside the CDR3, taken from reference TRBV28 and TRBJ1-1): DVKVTQSSRYLVKRTGEKVFLECVQDMDHENMFWYRQDPGLGLRLIYFSYDVKMKEKGDIPEGYSVSREKKERFSLILESASTNQTSMYLCASRPQVAANTEAFFGQGTRLTVV.

The rearrangement links TRBV7-4 to TRBJ1-1; D is uncertain. Trimming left V 5 bases short and J 3 bases short, with 19 bases between. CDR3 length equals 16 residues. From germline, CDR1 is SGHVT and CDR2 SQSDAQ. CDR3 in amino acids: CASSLHPPGRDTEAFF. For the CDR3, the DNA is TGTGCCAGCAGCCTCCATCCCCCCGGGCGGGACACTGAAGCTTTCTTT.

The CDR3 DNA reads TGCGCCAGCAGCGGCGGTTCTAGCACAGATACGCAGTATTTT. Amino acids: CASSGGSSTDTQYF. The chain links TRBV5-1 to TRBJ2-3; D is undetermined. CDR1 is SGHRS, CDR2 YFSETQ, per germline. The CDR3 length is 14 residues. Between the trimmed V and J ends, which lost 4 bases and 0 bases, there was a span of 9 bases.

This chain joins TRBV5-4 and TRBJ1-1; D unclear. The ends were cut back, 0 bases at V and 3 bases at J, with 6 bases in the middle. From germline, CDR1 is SGHNT and CDR2 YYREEE (reference sequence). This CDR3 region has 13 residues. The CDR3 sequence: CASSLDQDTEAFF. DNA for the CDR3: TGTGCCAGCAGCTTGGACCAGGACACTGAAGCTTTCTTT.

In its sample, this clone was seen a few times. The J gene is TRBJ2-5, the V gene TRBV7-6; 8 nucleotides align to TRBD2. V lost 2 bases, J lost 3 bases, and 17 bases stayed unmatched. Germline CDR1 and CDR2: SGHVS and FNYEAQ. This CDR3 comprises 19 residues. CDR3 sequence (DNA): TGTGCCAGCAGCTTACCCCAGGGGCCGGGGGGGGAGGCGAAAGAGACCCAGTACTTC. It encodes CASSLPQGPGGEAKETQYF.

This clone was seen only once. The rearrangement uses TRBV4-3 and TRBJ2-3, with a possible D match to TRBD2 (6 bases). Germline CDR1 reads LGHNA; CDR2 reads YSLEER. With 0 bases removed from V and 5 bases from J, the gap between germline ends came to 15 bases. This CDR3 comprises 16 residues. CDR3: CASSQEPIPGEDTQYF. CDR3 coding DNA: TGCGCCAGCAGCCAAGAACCCATCCCGGGAGAAGATACGCAGTATTTT.

The V call is TRBV4-3, the J call TRBJ2-1, with D possibly matching TRBD1 (5 bases). CDR1 LGHNA and CDR2 YSLEER come from the germline V gene. The CDR3 has 13 residues. V lost 3 bases and J 7 bases, leaving 10 bases between the germline ends. The CDR3 nucleotides are TGCGCCAGCAGCCAGTTTGCAGGGAATGAGCAGTTCTTC. It codes for CASSQFAGNEQFF.

The chain is built from TRBV11-2 and TRBJ1-2, with D unclear. Trimming took 5 bases from V and 5 from J, leaving 15 bases between them. The germline V gene has CDR1 SGHAT and CDR2 FQNNGV. The CDR3 sequence is 14 residues long. Here the CDR3 DNA reads TGTGCCAGCAGCACCCAGGCCGCCCCGTATGGCTACACCTTC. Translated, it gives CASSTQAAPYGYTF.

V is TRBV6-1 and J is TRBJ1-4; D might be TRBD1 (5 bases). V lost 2 bases and J lost 0, with 10 bases in between. Germline V gene data show CDR1 as MNHNS and CDR2 as SASEGT. There are 16 residues in the CDR3. The CDR3 sequence: CASSETTDPTNEKLFF. The CDR3, as DNA: TGTGCCAGCAGTGAAACGACAGACCCAACTAATGAAAAACTGTTTTTT.

The V gene is TRBV10-3, the J gene TRBJ1-1; a weak D match, TRBD1 (6 bases). The CDR3 is 14 amino acids. Trimming stripped 4 bases from V and 4 bases from J, with 13 bases between. CDR1 ENHRY and CDR2 SYGVKD come from the germline V gene. This chain's CDR3 is CAISGNQGITEAFF. The DNA of the CDR3 is TGTGCCATCAGTGGGAATCAGGGGATCACTGAAGCTTTCTTT.